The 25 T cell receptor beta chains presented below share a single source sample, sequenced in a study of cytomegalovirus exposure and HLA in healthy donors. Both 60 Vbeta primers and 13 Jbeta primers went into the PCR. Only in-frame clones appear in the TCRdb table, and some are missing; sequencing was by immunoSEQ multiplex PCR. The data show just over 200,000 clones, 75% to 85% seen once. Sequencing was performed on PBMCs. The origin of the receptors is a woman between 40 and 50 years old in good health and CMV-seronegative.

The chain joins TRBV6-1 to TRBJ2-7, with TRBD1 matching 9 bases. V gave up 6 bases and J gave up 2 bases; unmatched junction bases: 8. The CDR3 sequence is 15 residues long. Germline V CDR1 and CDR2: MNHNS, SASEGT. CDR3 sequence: CASSVSQGAAYEQYF. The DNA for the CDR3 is TGTGCCAGCAGCGTCTCACAGGGGGCAGCCTACGAGCAGTACTTC.

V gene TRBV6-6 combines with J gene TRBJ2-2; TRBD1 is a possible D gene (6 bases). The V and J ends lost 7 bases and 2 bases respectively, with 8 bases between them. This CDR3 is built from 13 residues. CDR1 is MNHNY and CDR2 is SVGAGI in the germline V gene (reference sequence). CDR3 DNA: TGTGCCAGCAACAGGGTCAACACCGGGGAGCTGTTTTTT. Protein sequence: CASNRVNTGELFF.

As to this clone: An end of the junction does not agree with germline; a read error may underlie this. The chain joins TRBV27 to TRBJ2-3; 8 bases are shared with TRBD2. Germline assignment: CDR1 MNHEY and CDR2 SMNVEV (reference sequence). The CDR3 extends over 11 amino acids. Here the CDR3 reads CASTSGYNTEF. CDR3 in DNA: TGTGCCAGCACTAGCGGGTATAATACCGAGTTT.

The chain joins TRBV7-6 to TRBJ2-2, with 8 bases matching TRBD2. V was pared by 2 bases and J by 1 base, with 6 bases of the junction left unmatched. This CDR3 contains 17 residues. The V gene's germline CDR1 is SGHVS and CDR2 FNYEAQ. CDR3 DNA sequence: TGTGCCAGCAGCTTAAGTCGCGGGGGGATGAACACCGGGGAGCTGTTTTTT. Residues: CASSLSRGGMNTGELFF. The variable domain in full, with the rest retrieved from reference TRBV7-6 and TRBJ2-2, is GAGVSQSPRYKVTKRGQDVALRCDPISGHVSLYWYRQALGQGPEFLTYFNYEAQQDKSGLPNDRFSAERPEGSISTLTIQRTEQRDSAMYRCASSLSRGGMNTGELFFGEGSRLTVL.

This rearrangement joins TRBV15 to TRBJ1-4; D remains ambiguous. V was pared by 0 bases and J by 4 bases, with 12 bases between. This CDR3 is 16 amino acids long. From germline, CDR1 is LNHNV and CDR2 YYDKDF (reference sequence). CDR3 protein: CATSRDRERFNEKLFF. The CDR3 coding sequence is TGTGCCACCAGCAGAGATCGGGAGCGATTTAATGAAAAACTGTTTTTT.

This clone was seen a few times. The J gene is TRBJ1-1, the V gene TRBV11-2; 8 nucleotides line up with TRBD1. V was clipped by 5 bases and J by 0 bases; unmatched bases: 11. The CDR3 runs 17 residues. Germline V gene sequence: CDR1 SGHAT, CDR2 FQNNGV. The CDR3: CASSLAGAGGLNTEAFF. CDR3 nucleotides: TGTGCCAGCAGCCTCGCGGGGGCAGGGGGCTTGAACACTGAAGCTTTCTTT.

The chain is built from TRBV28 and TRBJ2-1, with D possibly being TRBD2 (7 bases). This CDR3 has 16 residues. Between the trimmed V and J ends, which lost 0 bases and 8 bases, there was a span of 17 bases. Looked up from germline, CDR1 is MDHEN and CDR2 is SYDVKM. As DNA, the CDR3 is TGTGCCAGCAGTTTATGGGGAGGGGGGCCCGACCATGAGCAGTTCTTC. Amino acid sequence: CASSLWGGGPDHEQFF.

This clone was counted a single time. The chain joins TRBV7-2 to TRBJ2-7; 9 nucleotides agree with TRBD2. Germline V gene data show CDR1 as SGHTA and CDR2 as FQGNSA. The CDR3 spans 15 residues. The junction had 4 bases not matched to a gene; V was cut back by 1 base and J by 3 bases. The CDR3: CASSLVAGVGYEQYF. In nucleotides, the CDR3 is TGTGCCAGCAGCTTAGTAGCGGGAGTGGGCTACGAGCAGTACTTC.

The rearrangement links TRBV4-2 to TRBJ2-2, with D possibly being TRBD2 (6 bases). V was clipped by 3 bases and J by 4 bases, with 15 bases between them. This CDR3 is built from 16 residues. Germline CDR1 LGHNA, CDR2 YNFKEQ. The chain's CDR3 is CASSQGLAGGTGELFF. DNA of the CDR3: TGTGCCAGCAGCCAGGGCCTGGCCGGGGGCACCGGGGAGCTGTTTTTT.

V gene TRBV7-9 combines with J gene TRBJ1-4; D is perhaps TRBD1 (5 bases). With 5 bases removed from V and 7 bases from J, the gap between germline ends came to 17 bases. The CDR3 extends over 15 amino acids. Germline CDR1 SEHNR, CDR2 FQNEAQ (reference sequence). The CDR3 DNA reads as TGTGCCAGCAGCCCAGGCGGGGCGCCCGCTGAAAAACTGTTTTTT. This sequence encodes CASSPGGAPAEKLFF.

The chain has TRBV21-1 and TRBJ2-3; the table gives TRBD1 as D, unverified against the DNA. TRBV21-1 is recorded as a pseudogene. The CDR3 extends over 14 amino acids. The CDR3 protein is CASSVHRGQDTQYF. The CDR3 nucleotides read TGTGCCAGCAGCGTCCACAGGGGTCAGGATACGCAGTATTTT.

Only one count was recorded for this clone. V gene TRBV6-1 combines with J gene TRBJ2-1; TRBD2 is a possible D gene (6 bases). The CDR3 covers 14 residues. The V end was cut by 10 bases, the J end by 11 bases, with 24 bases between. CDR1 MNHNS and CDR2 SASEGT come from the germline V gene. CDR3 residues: CAIQQRALLEKQFF. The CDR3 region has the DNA TGTGCCATCCAACAGCGGGCCCTTTTGGAGAAGCAGTTCTTC.

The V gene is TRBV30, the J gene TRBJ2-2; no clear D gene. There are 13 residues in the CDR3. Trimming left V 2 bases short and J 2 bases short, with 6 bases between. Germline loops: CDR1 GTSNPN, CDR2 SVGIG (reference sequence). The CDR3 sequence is CAWSSRNTGELFF. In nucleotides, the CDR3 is TGTGCCTGGAGTTCTCGTAACACCGGGGAGCTGTTTTTT. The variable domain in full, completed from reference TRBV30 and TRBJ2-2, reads SQTIHQWPATLVQPVGSPLSLECTVEGTSNPNLYWYRQAAGRGLQLLFYSVGIGQISSEVPQNLSASRPQDRQFILSSKKLLLSDSGFYLCAWSSRNTGELFFGEGSRLTVL.

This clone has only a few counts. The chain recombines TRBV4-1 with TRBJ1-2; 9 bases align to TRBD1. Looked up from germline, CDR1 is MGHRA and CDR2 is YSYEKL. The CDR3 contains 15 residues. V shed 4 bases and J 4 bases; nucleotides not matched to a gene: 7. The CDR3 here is CASSRPTGGSYGYTF. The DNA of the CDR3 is TGCGCCAGCAGCCGACCGACAGGGGGTAGCTATGGCTACACCTTC.

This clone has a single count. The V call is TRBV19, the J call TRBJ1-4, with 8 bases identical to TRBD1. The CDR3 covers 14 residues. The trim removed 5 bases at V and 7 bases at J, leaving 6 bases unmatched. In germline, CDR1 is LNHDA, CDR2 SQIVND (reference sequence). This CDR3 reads CASSPPGQVEKLFF. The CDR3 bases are TGTGCCAGTAGTCCGCCGGGACAGGTTGAAAAACTGTTTTTT.

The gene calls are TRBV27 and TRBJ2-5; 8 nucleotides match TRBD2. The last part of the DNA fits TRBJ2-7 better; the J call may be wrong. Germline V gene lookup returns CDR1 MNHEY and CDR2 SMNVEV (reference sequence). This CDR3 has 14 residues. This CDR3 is CASSLDGRAHEQYF. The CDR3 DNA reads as TGTGCCAGCAGTTTAGACGGGAGGGCCCACGAGCAGTACTTC.

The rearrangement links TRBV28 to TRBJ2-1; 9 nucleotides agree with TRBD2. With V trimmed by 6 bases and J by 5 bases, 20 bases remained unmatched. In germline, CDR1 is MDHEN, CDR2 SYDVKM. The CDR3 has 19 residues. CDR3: CASSPTSPASGRNHNEQFF. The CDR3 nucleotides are TGTGCCAGCAGCCCCACGTCACCCGCCAGCGGGAGGAATCACAATGAGCAGTTCTTC.

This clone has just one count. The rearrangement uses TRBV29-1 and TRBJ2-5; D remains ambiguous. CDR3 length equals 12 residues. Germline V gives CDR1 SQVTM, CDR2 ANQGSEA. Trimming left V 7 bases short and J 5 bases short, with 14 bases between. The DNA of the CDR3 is TGCAGCGCGGAGTTGACGAGGGAGACCCAGTACTTC. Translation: CSAELTRETQYF.

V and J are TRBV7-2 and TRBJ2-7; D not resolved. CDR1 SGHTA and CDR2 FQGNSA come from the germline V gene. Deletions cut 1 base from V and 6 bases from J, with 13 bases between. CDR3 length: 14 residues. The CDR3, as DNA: TGTGCCAGCAGCTTAGGAGGCTATCCTCGCGAGCAGTACTTC. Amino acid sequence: CASSLGGYPREQYF. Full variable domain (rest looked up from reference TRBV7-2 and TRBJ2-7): GAGVSQSPSNKVTEKGKDVELRCDPISGHTALYWYRQSLGQGLEFLIYFQGNSAPDKSGLPSDRFSAERTGGSVSTLTIQRTQQEDSAVYLCASSLGGYPREQYFGPGTRLTVT.

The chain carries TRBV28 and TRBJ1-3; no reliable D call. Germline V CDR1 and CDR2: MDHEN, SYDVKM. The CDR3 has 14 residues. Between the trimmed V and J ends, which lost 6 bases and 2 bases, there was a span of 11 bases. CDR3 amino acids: CASRPRTAGNTIYF. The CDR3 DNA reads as TGTGCCAGCAGACCCCGAACAGCTGGAAACACCATATATTTT.

The CDR3 sequence is CASSIDGWTPGNTIYF. Written as DNA, the CDR3 is TGTGCCAGTAGTATAGATGGTTGGACTCCTGGAAACACCATATATTTT. The chain recombines TRBV19 with TRBJ1-3; D is undetermined. The CDR3 sequence is 16 residues long. The V and J ends lost 0 bases and 2 bases respectively, with 11 bases between them. CDR1 LNHDA and CDR2 SQIVND come from the germline V gene (reference sequence).

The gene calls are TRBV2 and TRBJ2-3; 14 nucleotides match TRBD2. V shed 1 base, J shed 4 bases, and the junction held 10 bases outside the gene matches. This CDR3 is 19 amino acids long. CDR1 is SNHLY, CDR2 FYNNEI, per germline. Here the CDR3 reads CASSEEHPGLAGESDTQYF. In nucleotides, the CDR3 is TGTGCCAGCAGTGAAGAACACCCGGGACTAGCGGGAGAATCAGATACGCAGTATTTT. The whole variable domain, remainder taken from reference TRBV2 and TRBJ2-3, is EPEVTQTPSHQVTQMGQEVILRCVPISNHLYFYWYRQILGQKVEFLVSFYNNEISEKSEIFDDQFSVERPDGSNFTLKIRSTKLEDSAMYFCASSEEHPGLAGESDTQYFGPGTRLTVL.

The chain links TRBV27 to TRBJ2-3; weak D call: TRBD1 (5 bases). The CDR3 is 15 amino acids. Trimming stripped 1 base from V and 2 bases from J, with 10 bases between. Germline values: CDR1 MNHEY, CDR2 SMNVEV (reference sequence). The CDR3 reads CASSLWTPSTDTQYF. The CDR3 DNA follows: TGTGCCAGCAGTTTATGGACACCTTCCACAGATACGCAGTATTTT.

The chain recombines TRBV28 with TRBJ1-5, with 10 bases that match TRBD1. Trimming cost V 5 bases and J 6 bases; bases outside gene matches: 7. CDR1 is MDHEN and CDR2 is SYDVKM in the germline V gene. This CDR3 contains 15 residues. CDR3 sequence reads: CASSTTGQGLQPQHF. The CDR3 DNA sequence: TGTGCCAGCAGTACTACGGGACAGGGGCTTCAGCCCCAGCATTTT.

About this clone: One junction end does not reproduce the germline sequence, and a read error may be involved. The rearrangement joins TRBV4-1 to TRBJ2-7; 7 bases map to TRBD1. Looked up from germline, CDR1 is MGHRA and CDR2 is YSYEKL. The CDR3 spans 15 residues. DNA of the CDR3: TGCGCCAGCAACCAATTAGGGCAGGGGGACTACGAGCAGTACTTC. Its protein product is CASNQLGQGDYEQYF.